This T cell receptor (beta chain) was found in a study of memory CD4+ T cells and cytomegalovirus serostatus. Trimming took 7 bases from V and 9 from J, leaving 19 bases between them. The CDR3 loop spans 14 amino acids. Looked up from germline, CDR1 is SNHLY and CDR2 is FYNNEI. Produced via immunoSEQ multiplex PCR; TCRdb's table is partial and in-frame only. The sample holds 55,000 to 65,000 clones, 82% seen once. The sort gate was single viable CD3+CD4+CD8-CD45RO+ cells for memory CD4+ T cells. The chain combines TRBV2 with TRBJ1-5, with D maybe TRBD1 (5 bases). Sequenced: memory CD4+ T cells from blood. The sequence was collected from an adult in good health and CMV-seronegative. Some clones in this sample may be carry-over from other donors' samples. The CDR3 coding sequence is TGTGCCAGCAATTTCGTCCAAGGGACGGGGCCCCAGCATTTT. This translates into CASNFVQGTGPQHF.